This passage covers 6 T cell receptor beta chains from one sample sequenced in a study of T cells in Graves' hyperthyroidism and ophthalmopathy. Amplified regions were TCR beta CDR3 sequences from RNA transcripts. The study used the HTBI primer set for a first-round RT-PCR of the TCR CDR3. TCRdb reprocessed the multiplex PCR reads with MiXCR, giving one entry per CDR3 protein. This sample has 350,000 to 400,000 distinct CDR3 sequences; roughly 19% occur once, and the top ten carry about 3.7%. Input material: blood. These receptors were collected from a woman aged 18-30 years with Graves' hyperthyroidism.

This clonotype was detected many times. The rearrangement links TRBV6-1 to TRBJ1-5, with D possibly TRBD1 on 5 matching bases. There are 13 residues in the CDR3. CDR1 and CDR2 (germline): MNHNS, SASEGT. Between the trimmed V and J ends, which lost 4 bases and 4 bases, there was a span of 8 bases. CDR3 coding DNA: TGTGCCAGCAGTGCGGGGGGAAATCAGCCCCAGCATTTT. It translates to CASSAGGNQPQHF.

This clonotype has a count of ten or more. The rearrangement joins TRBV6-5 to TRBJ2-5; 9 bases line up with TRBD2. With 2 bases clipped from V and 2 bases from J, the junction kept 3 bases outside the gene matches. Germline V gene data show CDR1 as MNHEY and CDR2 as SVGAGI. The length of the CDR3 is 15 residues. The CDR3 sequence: CASSYGGGAQETQYF. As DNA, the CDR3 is TGTGCCAGCAGTTACGGCGGGGGGGCTCAAGAGACCCAGTACTTC.

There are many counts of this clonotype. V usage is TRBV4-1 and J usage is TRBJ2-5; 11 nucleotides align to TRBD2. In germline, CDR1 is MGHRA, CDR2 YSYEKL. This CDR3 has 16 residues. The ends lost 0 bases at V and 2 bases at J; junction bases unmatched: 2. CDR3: CASSQEIAGGQETQYF. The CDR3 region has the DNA TGCGCCAGCAGCCAAGAGATAGCGGGGGGGCAAGAGACCCAGTACTTC.

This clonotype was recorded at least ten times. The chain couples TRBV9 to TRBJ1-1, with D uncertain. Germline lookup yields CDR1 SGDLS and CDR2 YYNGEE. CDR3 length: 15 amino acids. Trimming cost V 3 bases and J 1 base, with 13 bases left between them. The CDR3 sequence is CASSAISGRNTEAFF. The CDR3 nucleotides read TGTGCCAGCAGCGCGATTTCCGGGCGGAACACTGAAGCTTTCTTT.

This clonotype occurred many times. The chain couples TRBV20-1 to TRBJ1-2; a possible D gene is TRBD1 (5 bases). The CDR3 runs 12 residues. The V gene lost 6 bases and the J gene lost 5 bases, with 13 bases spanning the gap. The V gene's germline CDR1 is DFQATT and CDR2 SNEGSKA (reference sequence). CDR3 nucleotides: TGCAGTGCGACGGGACGGGGATATGGCTACACCTTC. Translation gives CSATGRGYGYTF.

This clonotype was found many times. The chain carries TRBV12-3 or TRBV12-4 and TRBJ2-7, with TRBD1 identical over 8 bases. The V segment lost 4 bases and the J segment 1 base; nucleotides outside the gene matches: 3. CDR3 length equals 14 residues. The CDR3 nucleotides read TGTGCCAGCAGTTCCACAGGGGGATCCTACGAGCAGTACTTC. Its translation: CASSSTGGSYEQYF.